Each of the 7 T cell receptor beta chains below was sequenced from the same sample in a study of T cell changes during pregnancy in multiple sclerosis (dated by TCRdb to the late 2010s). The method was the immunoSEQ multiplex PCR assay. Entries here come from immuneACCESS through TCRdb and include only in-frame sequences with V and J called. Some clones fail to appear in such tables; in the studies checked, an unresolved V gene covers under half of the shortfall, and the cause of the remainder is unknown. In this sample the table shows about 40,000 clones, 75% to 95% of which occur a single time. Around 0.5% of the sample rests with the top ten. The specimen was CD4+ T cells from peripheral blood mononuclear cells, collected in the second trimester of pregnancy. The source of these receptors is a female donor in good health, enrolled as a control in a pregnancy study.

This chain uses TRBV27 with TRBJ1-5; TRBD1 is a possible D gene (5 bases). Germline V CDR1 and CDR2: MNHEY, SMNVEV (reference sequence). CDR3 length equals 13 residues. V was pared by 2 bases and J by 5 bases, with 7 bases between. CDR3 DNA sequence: TGTGCCAGCAGTTTAAAAGGGGATCAGCCCCAGCATTTT. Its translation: CASSLKGDQPQHF.

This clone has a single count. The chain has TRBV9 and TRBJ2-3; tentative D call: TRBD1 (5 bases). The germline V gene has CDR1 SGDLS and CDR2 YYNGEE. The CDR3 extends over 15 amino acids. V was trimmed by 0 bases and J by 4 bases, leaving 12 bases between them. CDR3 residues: CASSVVGRVADTQYF. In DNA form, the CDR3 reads TGTGCCAGCAGCGTAGTTGGCAGGGTAGCAGATACGCAGTATTTT.

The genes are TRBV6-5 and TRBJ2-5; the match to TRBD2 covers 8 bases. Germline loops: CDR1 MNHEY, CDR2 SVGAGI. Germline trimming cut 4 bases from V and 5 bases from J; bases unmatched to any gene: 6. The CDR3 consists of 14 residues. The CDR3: CASSLGLEGETQYF. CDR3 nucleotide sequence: TGTGCCAGCAGTTTGGGACTAGAGGGGGAGACCCAGTACTTC.

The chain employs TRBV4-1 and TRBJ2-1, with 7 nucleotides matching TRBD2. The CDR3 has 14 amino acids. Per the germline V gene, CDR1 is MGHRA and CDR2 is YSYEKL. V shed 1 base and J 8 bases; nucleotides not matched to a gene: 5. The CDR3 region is CASSQGPRGDEQFF. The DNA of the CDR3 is TGCGCCAGCAGCCAAGGCCCACGGGGGGATGAGCAGTTCTTC.

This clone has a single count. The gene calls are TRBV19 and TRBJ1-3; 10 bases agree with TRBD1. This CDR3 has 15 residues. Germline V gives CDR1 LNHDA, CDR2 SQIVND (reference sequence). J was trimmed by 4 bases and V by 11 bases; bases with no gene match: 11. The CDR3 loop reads CACQPRDRGGNTIYF. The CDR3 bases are TGTGCCTGCCAACCGAGGGACAGGGGAGGAAACACCATATATTTT.

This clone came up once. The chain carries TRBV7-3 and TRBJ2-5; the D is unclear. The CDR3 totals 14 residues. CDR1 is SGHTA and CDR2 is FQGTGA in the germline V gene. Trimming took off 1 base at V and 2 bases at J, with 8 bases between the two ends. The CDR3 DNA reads TGTGCCAGCAGCTTAAATAGTGGTCAAGAGACCCAGTACTTC. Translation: CASSLNSGQETQYF.

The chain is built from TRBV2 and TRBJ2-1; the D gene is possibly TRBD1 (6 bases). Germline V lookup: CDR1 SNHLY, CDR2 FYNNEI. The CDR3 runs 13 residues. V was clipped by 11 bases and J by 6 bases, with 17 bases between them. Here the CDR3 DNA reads TGTGCCCGCTCAGCGACAGGCGGCAATGAGCAGTTCTTC. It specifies CARSATGGNEQFF.